This T cell receptor (beta chain) was observed in a study of T cell responses to AZD1222 COVID-19 vaccine. Findings of the study overall: The study reported that nearly half of spike-specific TCRs target unmutated variant regions.

On this clone: As yet, its antigen is unknown.

The protocol was immunoSEQ multiplex PCR, while the TCRdb copy is restricted to in-frame clones and leaves out a portion. The sample yields about 150,000 clones, about 91% seen once. Germline V gives CDR1 MNHNS, CDR2 SASEGT. Trimming cost V 2 bases and J 7 bases, with 15 bases left between them. The CDR3 has 15 residues. The receptor comes from an adult in good health. The chain couples TRBV6-1 to TRBJ1-5; perhaps TRBD1 as D (5 bases). Sequences were derived from peripheral blood, sampled on day 0 of AZD1222 vaccination. Here the CDR3 reads CASSEMDNPSQPQHF. The DNA for the CDR3 is TGTGCCAGCAGTGAAATGGACAATCCGAGCCAGCCCCAGCATTTT.